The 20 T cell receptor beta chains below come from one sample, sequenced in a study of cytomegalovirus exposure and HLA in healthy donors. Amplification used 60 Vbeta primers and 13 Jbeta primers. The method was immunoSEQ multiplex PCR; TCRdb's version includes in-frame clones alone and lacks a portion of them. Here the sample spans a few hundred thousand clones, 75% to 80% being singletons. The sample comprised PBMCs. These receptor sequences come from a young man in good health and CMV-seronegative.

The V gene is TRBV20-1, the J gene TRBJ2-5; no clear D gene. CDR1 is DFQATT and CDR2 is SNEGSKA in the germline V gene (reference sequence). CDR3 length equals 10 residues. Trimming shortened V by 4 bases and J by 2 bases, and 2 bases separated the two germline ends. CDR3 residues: CSATQETQYF. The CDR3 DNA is TGCAGTGCTACACAAGAGACCCAGTACTTC.

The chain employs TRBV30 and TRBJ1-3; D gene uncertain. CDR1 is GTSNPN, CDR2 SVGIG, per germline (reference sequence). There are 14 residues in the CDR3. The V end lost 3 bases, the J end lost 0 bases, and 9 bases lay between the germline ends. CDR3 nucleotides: TGTGCCTGGAGCCATCCGAGCTCTGGAAACACCATATATTTT. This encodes CAWSHPSSGNTIYF.

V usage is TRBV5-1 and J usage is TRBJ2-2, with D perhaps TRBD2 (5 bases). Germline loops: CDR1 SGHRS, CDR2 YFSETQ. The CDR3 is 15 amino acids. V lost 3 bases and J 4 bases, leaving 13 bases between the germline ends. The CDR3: CASSSDGVGTGELFF. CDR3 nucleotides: TGCGCCAGCAGCTCGGACGGGGTAGGCACCGGGGAGCTGTTTTTT.

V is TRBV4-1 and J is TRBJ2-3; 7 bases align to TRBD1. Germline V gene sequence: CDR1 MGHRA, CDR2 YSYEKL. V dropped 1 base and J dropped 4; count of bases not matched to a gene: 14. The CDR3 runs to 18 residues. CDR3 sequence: CASSQAWGQQGVPDTQYF. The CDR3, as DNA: TGCGCCAGCAGCCAAGCCTGGGGTCAGCAGGGGGTCCCAGATACGCAGTATTTT.

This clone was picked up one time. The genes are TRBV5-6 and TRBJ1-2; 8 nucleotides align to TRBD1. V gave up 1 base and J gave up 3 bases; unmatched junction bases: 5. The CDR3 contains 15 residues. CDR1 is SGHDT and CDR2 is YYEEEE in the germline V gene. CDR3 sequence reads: CASSLPGTGDYGYTF. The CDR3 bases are TGTGCCAGCAGCTTGCCTGGGACAGGAGACTATGGCTACACCTTC.

Here the CDR3 reads CSVEQGAGGYTF. The CDR3 DNA follows: TGCAGCGTTGAACAGGGGGCGGGTGGCTACACCTTC. This chain connects TRBV29-1 to TRBJ1-2; 8 bases align to TRBD1. J gave up 7 bases and V 2 bases, and 3 bases lay outside the gene matches. The germline CDR1 and CDR2 sequences are SQVTM and ANQGSEA. The length of the CDR3 is 12 residues.

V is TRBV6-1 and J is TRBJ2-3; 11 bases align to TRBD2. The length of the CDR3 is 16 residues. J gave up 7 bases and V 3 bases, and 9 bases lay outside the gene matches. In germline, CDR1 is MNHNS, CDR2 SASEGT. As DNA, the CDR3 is TGTGCCAGCAGTGATCAGACTAGCGGGAACGCAAATACGCAGTATTTT. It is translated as CASSDQTSGNANTQYF.

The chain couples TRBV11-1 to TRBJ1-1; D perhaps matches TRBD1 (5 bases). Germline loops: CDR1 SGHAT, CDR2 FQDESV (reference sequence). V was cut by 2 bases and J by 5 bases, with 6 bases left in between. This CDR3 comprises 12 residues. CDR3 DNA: TGTGCCAGCAGCTTACGACAGACTGAAGCTTTCTTT. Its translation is CASSLRQTEAFF.

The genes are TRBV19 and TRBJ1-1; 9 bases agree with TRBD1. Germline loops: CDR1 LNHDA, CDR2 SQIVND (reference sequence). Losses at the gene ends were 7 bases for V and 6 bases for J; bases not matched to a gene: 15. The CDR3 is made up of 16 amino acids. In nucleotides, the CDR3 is TGTGCCAGTAATGTCCACGGACAGGGGTTCAGAGCTGAAGCTTTCTTT. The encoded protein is CASNVHGQGFRAEAFF. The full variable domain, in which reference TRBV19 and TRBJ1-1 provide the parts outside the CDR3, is DGGITQSPKYLFRKEGQNVTLSCEQNLNHDAMYWYRQDPGQGLRLIYYSQIVNDFQKGDIAEGYSVSREKKESFPLTVTSAQKNPTAFYLCASNVHGQGFRAEAFFGQGTRLTVV.

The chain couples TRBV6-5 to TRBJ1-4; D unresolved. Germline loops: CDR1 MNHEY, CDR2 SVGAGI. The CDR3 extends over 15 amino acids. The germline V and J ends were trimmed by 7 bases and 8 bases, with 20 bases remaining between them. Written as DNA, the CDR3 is TGTGCCAGCACCGACATCGGCCAGCTTCGGGAAAAACTGTTTTTT. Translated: CASTDIGQLREKLFF.

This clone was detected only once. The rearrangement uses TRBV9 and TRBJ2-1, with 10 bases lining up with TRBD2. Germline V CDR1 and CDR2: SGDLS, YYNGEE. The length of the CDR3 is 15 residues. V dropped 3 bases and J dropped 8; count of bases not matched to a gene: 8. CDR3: CASSALAGANDEQFF. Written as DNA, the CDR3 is TGTGCCAGCAGCGCCCTAGCGGGGGCGAACGATGAGCAGTTCTTC. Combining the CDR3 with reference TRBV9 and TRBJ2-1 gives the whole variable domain DSGVTQTPKHLITATGQRVTLRCSPRSGDLSVYWYQQSLDQGLQFLIQYYNGEERAKGNILERFSAQQFPDLHSELNLSSLELGDSALYFCASSALAGANDEQFFGPGTRLTVL.

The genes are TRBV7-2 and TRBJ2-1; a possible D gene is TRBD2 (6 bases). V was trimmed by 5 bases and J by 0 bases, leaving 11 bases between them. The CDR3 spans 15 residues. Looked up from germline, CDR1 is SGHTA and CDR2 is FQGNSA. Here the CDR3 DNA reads TGTGCCAGCAGCCTGGGGGGAAACTCCTACAATGAGCAGTTCTTC. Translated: CASSLGGNSYNEQFF.

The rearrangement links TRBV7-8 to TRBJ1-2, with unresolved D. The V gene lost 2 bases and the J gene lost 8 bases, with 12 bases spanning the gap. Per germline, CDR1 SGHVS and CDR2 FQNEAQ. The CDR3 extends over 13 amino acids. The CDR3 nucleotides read TGTGCCAGCAGCTTAATAGGTGGAGGGGGCTACACCTTC. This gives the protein CASSLIGGGGYTF.

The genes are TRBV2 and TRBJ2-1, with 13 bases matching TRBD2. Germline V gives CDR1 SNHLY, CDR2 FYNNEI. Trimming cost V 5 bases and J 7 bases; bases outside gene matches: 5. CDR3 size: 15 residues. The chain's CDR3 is CASSRLAGGVNEQFF. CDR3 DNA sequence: TGTGCCAGCAGTAGACTAGCGGGAGGTGTGAATGAGCAGTTCTTC.

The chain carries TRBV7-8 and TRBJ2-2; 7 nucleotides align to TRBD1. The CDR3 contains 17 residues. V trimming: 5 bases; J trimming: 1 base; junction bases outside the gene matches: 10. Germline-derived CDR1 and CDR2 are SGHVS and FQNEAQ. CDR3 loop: CASSIRPRQGNTGELFF. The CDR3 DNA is TGTGCCAGCAGCATACGTCCTAGACAGGGGAACACCGGGGAGCTGTTTTTT.

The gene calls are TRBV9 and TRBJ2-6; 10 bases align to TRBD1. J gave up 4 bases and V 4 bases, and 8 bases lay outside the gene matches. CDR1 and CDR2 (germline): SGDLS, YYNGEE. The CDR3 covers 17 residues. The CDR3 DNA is TGTGCCAGCAGCACCCGACAGGGGGCTTACGGGGCCAACGTCCTGACTTTC. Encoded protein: CASSTRQGAYGANVLTF.

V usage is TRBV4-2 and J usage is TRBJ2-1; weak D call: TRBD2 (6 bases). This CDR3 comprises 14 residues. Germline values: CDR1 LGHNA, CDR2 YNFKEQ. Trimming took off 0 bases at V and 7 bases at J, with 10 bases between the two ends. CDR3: CASSQDRLVNEQFF. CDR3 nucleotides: TGTGCCAGCAGCCAAGATAGACTAGTTAATGAGCAGTTCTTC.

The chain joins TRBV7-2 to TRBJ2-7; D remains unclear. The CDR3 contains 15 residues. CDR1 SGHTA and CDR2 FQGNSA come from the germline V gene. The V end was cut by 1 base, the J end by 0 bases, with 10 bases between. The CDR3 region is CASSLGLPGSYEQYF. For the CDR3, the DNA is TGTGCCAGCAGCTTAGGCCTCCCCGGCTCCTACGAGCAGTACTTC.

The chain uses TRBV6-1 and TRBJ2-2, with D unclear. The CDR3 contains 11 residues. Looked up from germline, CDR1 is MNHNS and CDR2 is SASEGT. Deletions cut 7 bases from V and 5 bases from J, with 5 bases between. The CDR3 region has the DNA TGTGCCAGCACCCAGACCGGGGAGCTGTTTTTT. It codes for CASTQTGELFF.

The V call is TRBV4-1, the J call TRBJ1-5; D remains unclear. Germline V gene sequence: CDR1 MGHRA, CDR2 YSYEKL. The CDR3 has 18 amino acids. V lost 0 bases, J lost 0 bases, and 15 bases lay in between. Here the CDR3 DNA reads TGCGCCAGCAGCCAAGATTCCCCTGACACCTATAGCAATCAGCCCCAGCATTTT. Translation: CASSQDSPDTYSNQPQHF.